The clone carrying this T cell receptor (beta chain) appeared many times. Its antigen is undetermined. These data originate in a study of spatial heterogeneity in lung cancer. Study information: Sequencing consistently turned up more beta-chain sequences than alpha-chain sequences.

Germline-derived CDR1 and CDR2 are ENHRY and SYGVKD. This CDR3 contains 14 residues. Trimming removed 5 bases from V and 2 bases from J; junction bases left unmatched: 2. A unique molecular identifier was attached to every TCR cDNA molecule. TCRdb independently ran MiXCR on the 5' RACE reads; one entry per CDR3 protein. The top ten clones hold 5.5% to 8% of a sample with over 15,000 distinct CDR3 sequences, less than 7.5% of them seen once. Time point: sample taken at primary tumor resection. Tumor, nontumor lung or frozen PBMC supplied whole RNA, sequenced without sorting. Study outcomes and limitations: Ubiquitous and regional nonsynonymous mutations were each tracked by the matching count of ubiquitous or regional expanded TCRs. Within tumors, counts of expanded alpha and beta TCRs tracked tumor mutation counts.

The TCR comes from a male donor with early-stage non-small cell lung cancer. The specimen was lung tumor tissue, collected at surgery. This chain uses TRBV10-3 with TRBJ1-5; 8 nucleotides agree with TRBD1. In nucleotides, the CDR3 is TGTGCCATCAGTCGGGGACAGGGCAATCAGCCCCAGCATTTT. It encodes CAISRGQGNQPQHF.